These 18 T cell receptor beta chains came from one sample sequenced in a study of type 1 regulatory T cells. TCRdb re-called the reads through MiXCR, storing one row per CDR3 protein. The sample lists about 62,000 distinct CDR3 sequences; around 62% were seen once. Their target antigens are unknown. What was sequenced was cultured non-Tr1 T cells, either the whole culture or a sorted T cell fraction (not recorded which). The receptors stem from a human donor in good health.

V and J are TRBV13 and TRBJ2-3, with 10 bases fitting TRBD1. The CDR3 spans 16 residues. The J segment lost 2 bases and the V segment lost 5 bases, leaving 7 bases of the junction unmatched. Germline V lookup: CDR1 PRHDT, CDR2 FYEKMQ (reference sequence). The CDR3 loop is CASSAAGTGDTDTQYF. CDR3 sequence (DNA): TGTGCCAGCAGCGCCGCCGGGACAGGGGACACAGATACGCAGTATTTT.

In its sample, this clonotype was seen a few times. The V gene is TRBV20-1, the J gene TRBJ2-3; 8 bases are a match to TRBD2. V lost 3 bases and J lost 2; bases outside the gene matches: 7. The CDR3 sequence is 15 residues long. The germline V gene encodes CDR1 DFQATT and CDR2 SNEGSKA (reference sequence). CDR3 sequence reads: CSASGGGVDTDTQYF. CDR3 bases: TGCAGTGCTAGCGGGGGGGGAGTCGACACAGATACGCAGTATTTT.

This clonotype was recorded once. The CDR3 DNA follows: TGTGCCAGCTCAAATATCGCCCGGGGTGGCGGTGGAAACACCATATATTTT. Residues: CASSNIARGGGGNTIYF. The rearrangement joins TRBV18 to TRBJ1-3; D is uncertain. V shed 5 bases and J shed 3 bases, with 20 bases lying between them. This CDR3 has 17 residues. CDR1 is KGHSH and CDR2 is LQKENI in the germline V gene.

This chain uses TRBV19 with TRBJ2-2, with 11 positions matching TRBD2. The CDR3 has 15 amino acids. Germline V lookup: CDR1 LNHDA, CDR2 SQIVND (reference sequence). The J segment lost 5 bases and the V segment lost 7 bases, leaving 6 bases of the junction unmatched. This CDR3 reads CASNALAGATGELFF. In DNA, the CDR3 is TGTGCCAGTAATGCACTAGCGGGAGCAACCGGGGAGCTGTTTTTT.

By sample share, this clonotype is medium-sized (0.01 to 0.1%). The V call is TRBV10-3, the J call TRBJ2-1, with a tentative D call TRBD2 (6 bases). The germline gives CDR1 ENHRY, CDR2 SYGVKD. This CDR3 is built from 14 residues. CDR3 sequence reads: CAYPGGLSYNEQFF. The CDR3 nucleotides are TGTGCGTACCCCGGGGGTCTCTCCTACAATGAGCAGTTCTTC.

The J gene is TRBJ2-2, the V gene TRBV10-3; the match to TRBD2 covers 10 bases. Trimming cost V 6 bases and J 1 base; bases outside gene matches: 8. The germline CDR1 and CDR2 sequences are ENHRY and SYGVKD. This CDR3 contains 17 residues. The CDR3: CAIRGDSGRLNTGELFF. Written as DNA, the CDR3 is TGTGCCATCAGGGGAGATAGCGGGAGGTTGAACACCGGGGAGCTGTTTTTT.

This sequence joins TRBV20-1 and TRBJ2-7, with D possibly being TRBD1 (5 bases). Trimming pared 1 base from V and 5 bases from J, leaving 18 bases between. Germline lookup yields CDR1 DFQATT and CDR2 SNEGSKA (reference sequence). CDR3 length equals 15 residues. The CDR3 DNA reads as TGCAGTGCTAGAGGCAGGGCTAACTTCTTCCACGAGCAGTACTTC. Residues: CSARGRANFFHEQYF.

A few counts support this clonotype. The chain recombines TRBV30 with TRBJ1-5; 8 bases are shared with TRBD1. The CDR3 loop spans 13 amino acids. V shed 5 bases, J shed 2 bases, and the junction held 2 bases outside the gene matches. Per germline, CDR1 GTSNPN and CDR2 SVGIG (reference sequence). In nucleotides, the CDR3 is TGTGCCTGGTCGGGACAGGGCAATCAGCCCCAGCATTTT. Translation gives CAWSGQGNQPQHF.

CDR3 sequence: CASSLMGQGAKQETQYF. The DNA of the CDR3 is TGTGCCAGTAGCTTAATGGGGCAGGGGGCGAAACAAGAGACCCAGTACTTC. This sequence joins TRBV6-1 and TRBJ2-5; 8 bases match TRBD1. CDR1 and CDR2 from the germline V gene are MNHNS and SASEGT. CDR3 length equals 17 residues. Trimming at V came to 9 bases and at J to 2 bases, leaving 17 bases not matched to a gene.

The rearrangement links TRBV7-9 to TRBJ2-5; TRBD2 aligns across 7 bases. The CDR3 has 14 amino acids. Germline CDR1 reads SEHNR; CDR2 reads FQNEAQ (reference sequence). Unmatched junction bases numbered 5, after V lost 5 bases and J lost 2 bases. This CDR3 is CASSARLAQETQYF. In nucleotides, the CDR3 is TGTGCCAGCAGCGCCAGACTAGCTCAAGAGACCCAGTACTTC. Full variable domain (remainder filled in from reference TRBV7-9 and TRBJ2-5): DTGVSQNPRHKITKRGQNVTFRCDPISEHNRLYWYRQTLGQGPEFLTYFQNEAQLEKSRLLSDRFSAERPKGSFSTLEIQRTEQGDSAMYLCASSARLAQETQYFGPGTRLLVL.

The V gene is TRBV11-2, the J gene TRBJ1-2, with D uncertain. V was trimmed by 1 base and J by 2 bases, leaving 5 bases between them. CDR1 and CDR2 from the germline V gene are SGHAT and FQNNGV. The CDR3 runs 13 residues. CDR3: CASSLALNYGYTF. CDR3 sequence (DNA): TGTGCCAGCAGCTTAGCACTGAACTATGGCTACACCTTC.

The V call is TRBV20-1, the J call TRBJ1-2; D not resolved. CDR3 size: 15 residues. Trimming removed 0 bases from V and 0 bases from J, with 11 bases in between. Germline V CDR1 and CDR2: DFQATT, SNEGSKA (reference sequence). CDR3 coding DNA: TGCAGTGCTAGAGATTGGGTCGGATCTAACTATGGCTACACCTTC. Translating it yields CSARDWVGSNYGYTF.

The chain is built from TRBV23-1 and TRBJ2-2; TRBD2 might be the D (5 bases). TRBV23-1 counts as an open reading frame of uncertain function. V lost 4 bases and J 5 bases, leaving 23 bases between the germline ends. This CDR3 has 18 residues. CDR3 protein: CASSRFRDPSGCTGELFF. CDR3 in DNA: TGCGCCAGCAGTCGGTTCCGGGATCCCTCAGGATGTACCGGGGAGCTGTTTTTT.

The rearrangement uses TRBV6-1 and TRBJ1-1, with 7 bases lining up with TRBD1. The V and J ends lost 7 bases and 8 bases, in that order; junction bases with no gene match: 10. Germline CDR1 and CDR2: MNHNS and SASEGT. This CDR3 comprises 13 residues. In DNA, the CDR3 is TGTGCCAGCATTCCCGAGGGGGCATGGGAAGCTTTCTTT. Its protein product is CASIPEGAWEAFF.

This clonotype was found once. CDR3 DNA sequence: TGTGCCAGCAGCTACCTCTCACCCCTCACAGATACGCAGTATTTT. Its protein is CASSYLSPLTDTQYF. This chain uses TRBV7-2 with TRBJ2-3; the D is unclear. The V and J ends lost 4 bases and 2 bases respectively, with 13 bases between them. CDR1 is SGHTA and CDR2 is FQGNSA in the germline V gene. The CDR3 covers 15 residues. Using reference TRBV7-2 and TRBJ2-3 for the parts outside the CDR3, the full variable domain is GAGVSQSPSNKVTEKGKDVELRCDPISGHTALYWYRQSLGQGLEFLIYFQGNSAPDKSGLPSDRFSAERTGGSVSTLTIQRTQQEDSAVYLCASSYLSPLTDTQYFGPGTRLTVL.

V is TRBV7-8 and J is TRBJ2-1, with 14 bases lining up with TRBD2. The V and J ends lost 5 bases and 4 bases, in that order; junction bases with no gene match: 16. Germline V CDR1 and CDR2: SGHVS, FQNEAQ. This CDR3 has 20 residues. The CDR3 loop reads CASSRTRLAGGRPFYNEQFF. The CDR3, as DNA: TGTGCCAGCAGCCGAACACGACTAGCGGGAGGGCGTCCTTTTTACAATGAGCAGTTCTTC.

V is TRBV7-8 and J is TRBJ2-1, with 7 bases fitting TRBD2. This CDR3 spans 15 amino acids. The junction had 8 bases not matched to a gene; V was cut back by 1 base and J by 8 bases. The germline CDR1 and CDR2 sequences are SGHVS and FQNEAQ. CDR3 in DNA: TGTGCCAGCAGCTTAGAGCGGACTAGTTTAGATGAGCAGTTCTTC. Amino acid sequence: CASSLERTSLDEQFF.

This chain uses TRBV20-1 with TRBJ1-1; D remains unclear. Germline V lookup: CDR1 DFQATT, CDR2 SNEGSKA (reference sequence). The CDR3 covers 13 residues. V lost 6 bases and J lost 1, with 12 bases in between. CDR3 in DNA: TGCAGTGCGCCCGGACCGGCGAACACTGAAGCTTTCTTT. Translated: CSAPGPANTEAFF.